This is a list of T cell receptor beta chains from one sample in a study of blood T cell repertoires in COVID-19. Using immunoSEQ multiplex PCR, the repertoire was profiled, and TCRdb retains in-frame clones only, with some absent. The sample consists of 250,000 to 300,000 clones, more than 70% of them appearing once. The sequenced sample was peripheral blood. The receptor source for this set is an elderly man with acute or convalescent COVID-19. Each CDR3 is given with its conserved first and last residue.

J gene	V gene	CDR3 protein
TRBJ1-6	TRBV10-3	CAISGRTVPATNSPLHF
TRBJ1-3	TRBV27	CASSPQGRGNTIYF
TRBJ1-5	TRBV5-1	CASSSNPREKHF
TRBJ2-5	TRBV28	CASTRGGVFIQETQYF
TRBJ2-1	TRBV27	CASSLWGGSLGEQFF
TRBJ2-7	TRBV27	CASSLSSGRTYEQYF
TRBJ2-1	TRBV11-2	CASSSDREDEQFF
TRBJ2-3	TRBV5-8	CASSLRVAGQSTDTQYF
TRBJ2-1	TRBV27	CASSLIPDSYNEQFF
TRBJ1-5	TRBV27	CASSPMTLLGGNLPNQPQHF
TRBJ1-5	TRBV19	CASSFWALQPQHF
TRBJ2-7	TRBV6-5	CASSKPGGYEQYF
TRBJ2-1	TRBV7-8	CASSLAYGREPFEQFF
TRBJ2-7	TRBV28	CASSPGGLAGDYEQYF
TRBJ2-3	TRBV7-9	CASSPWGLGQDHADTQYF
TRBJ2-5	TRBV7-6	CASSLVGTGSWETQYF
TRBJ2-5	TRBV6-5	CATDPGGAQETQYF
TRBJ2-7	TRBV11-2	CASSSPGGAYEQYF
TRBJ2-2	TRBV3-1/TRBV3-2	CASRGVGGRSPGELFF
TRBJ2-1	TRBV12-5	CASGLGLAAYNEQFF
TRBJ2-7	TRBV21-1	CASSAEEDRLNYEQYF
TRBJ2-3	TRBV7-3	CASSNGLAGVDTQYF
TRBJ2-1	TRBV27	CASSLSGLAGGQEQFF
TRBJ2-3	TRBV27	CASSLQTGGTDTQYF
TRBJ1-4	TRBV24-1	CATSDPGQGANEKLFF
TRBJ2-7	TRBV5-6	CASSLVRGYEQYF
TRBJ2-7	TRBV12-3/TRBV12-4	CASSLGQGYEQYF
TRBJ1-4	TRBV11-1	CASSLRTEEEKLFF
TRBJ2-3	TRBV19	CASSTAMGGDTQYF
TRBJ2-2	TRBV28	CASNSPRGELFF
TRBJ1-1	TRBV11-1	CASRLLGGNTEAFF